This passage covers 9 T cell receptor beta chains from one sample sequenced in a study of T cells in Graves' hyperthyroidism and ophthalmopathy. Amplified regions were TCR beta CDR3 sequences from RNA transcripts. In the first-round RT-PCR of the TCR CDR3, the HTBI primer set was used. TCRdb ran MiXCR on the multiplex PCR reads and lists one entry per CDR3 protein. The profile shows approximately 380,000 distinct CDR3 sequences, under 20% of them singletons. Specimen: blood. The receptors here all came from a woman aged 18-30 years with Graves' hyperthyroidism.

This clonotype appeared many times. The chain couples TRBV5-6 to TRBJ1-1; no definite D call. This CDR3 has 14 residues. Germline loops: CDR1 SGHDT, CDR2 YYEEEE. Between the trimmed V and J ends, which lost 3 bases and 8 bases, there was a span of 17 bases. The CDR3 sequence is CASSSQASAEEAFF. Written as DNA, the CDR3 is TGTGCCAGCAGCTCCCAGGCCAGCGCGGAAGAAGCTTTCTTT.

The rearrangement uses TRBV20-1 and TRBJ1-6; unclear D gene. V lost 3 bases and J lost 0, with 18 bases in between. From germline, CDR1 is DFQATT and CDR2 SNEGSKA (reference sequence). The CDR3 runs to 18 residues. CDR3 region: CSARPGSSSSSYNSPLHF. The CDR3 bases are TGCAGTGCTAGGCCCGGGAGTTCTAGCAGCTCCTATAATTCACCCCTCCACTTT.

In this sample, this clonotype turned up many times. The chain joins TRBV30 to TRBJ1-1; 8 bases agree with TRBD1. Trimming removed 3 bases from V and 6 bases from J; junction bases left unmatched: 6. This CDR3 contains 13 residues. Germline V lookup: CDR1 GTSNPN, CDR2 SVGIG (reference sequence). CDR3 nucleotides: TGTGCCTGGAGACAGACAGGGGCCGCTGAAGCTTTCTTT. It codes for CAWRQTGAAEAFF.

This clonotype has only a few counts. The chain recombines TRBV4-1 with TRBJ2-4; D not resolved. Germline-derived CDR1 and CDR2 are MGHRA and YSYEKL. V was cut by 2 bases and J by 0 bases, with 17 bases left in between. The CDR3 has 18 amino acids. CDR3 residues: CASSQRLSEILAKNIQYF. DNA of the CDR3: TGCGCCAGCAGCCAACGGCTCAGCGAAATACTAGCCAAAAACATTCAGTACTTC.

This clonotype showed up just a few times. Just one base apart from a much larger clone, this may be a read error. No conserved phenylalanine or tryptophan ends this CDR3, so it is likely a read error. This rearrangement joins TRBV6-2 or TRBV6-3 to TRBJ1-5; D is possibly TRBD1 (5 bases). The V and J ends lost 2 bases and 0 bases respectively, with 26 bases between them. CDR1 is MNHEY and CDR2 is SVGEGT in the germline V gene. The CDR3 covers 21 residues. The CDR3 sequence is CASSYDRPTGPTENSNQPQHV. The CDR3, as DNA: TGTGCCAGCAGTTACGACCGCCCTACGGGGCCCACTGAAAATAGCAATCAGCCCCAGCATGTT.

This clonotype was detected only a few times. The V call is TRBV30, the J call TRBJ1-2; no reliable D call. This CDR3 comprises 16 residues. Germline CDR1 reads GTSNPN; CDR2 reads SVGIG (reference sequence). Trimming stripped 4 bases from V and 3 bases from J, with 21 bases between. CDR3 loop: CAWTGKNEPGHYGYTF. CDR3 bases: TGTGCCTGGACAGGAAAGAATGAACCGGGCCACTATGGCTACACCTTC. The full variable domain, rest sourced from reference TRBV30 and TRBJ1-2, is SQTIHQWPATLVQPVGSPLSLECTVEGTSNPNLYWYRQAAGRGLQLLFYSVGIGQISSEVPQNLSASRPQDRQFILSSKKLLLSDSGFYLCAWTGKNEPGHYGYTFGSGTRLTVV.

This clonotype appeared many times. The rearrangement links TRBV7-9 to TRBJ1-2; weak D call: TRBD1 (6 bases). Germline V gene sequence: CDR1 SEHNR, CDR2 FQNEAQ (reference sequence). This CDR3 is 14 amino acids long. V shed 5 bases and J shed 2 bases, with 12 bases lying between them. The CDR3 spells CASSPPGANYGYTF. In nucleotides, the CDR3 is TGTGCCAGCAGCCCACCGGGGGCGAACTATGGCTACACCTTC.

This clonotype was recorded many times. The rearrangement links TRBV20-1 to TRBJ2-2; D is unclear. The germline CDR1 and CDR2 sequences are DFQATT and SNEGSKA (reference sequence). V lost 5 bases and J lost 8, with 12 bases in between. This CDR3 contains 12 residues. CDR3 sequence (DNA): TGCAGTGCTCGGCAAGACCGGGGGGAGCTGTTTTTT. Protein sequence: CSARQDRGELFF.

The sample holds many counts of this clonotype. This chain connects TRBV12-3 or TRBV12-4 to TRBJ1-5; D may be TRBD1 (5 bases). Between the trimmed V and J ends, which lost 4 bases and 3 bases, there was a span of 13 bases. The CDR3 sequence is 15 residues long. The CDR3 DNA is TGTGCCAGCAGTTCCGAGAGGGGATTCAATCAGCCCCAGCATTTT. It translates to CASSSERGFNQPQHF.